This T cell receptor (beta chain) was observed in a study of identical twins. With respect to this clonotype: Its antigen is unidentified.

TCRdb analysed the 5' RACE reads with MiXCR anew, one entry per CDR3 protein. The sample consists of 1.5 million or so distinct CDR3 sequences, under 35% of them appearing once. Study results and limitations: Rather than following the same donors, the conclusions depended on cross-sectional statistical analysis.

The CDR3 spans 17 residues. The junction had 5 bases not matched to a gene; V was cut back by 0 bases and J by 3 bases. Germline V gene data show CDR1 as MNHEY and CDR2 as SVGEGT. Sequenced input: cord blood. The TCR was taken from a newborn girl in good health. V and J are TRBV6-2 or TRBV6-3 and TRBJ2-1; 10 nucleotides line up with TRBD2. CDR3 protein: CASSYSQREGRYNEQFF. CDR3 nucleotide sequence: TGTGCCAGCAGTTACTCGCAGCGGGAGGGCCGCTACAATGAGCAGTTCTTC.